A selection of T cell receptor beta chains follows, all from one sample in a study of Graves' ophthalmopathy and Graves' hyperthyroidism. TCRdb reprocessed the multiplex PCR reads with MiXCR, giving one entry per CDR3 protein. Of over a million distinct CDR3 sequences in the sample, about 35% were seen once. The specimen was peripheral blood or thyroid tissue (not recorded which). These receptors were collected from an adult man with Graves' hyperthyroidism. Both conserved end residues are part of each CDR3. A D gene is named only where the DNA matches it firmly. A row's size may be missing; if present it is once, few, many or a size class.

d_call	v_call	j_call	clone_size	cdr3_nt	cdr3_aa
TRBD2	TRBV7-2	TRBJ2-6	few	TGTGCCAGCAGCTTAGTGGGGTGGCGGGAGTCTACCGGGGCCAACGTCCTGACTTTC	CASSLVGWRESTGANVLTF
-	TRBV6-5	TRBJ2-7	few	TGTGCCAGCGCGTTCACAGGGAGAAGTTACGAGCAGTACTTC	CASAFTGRSYEQYF
TRBD1	TRBV7-9	TRBJ2-7	many	TGTGCCAGCAGCTTGGACAGGGGGCGAACCTACGAGCAGTACTTC	CASSLDRGRTYEQYF
TRBD1	TRBV19	TRBJ2-2	-	TGTGCCAGTAGGCCGGGACAGGGTGGAACGGCCGGGGAGCTGTTTTTT	CASRPGQGGTAGELFF
-	TRBV15	TRBJ1-4	many	TGTGCCACCAGCCCCCGCCGGGGGGAAAGGGAAAAACTGTTTTTT	CATSPRRGEREKLFF
TRBD1	TRBV5-1	TRBJ1-2	many	TGCGCCAGCAGCCAGACCGGGACAGGCTATGGCTACACCTTC	CASSQTGTGYGYTF
-	TRBV6-2/TRBV6-3	TRBJ1-1	-	TGTGCCAGCCGTGAGGGGATTGAAGCTTTCTTT	CASREGIEAFF
TRBD1	TRBV12-3/TRBV12-4	TRBJ1-1	many	TGTGCCAGCAGCCCCCGGACAGGGGGGACTGAAGCTTTCTTT	CASSPRTGGTEAFF
-	TRBV19	TRBJ1-1	many	TGTGCCAGTAGTATCAATCGAGGCACTGAAGCTTTCTTT	CASSINRGTEAFF
-	TRBV10-3	TRBJ1-2	many	TGTGCCATCAGTGGGGAGTATAACTATGGCTACACCTTC	CAISGEYNYGYTF
-	TRBV9	TRBJ2-5	many	TGTGCCAGCAGCGTAGCTACGGGGGCAGGGGGTGGCCAAGAGACCCAGTACTTC	CASSVATGAGGGQETQYF
-	TRBV7-8	TRBJ2-5	-	TGTGCCAGCAGCATACGCTCGGGAGAAGAGACCCAGTACTTC	CASSIRSGEETQYF
-	TRBV6-6	TRBJ1-2	-	TGTGCCAGCATCGAGACATTGGACAGAAGGGTTGGTGGCTACACCTTC	CASIETLDRRVGGYTF
-	TRBV25-1	TRBJ1-6	many	TGTGCCAGCAGTGAACCCAAGGGGATCAATTCACCCCTCCACTTT	CASSEPKGINSPLHF
TRBD2	TRBV7-9	TRBJ2-7	many	TGTGCCAGCAGCCGAGGGACTAGCTATGAGCAGTACTTC	CASSRGTSYEQYF
TRBD2	TRBV7-6	TRBJ2-5	many	TGTGCCAGCAGCTTAGCCTCAGGACTAGCGGGGGGGCAACCTGAAGAGACCCAGTACTTC	CASSLASGLAGGQPEETQYF
-	TRBV7-8	TRBJ2-7	many	TGTGCCAGCAGCCAGGGGACGGAGCAGTACTTC	CASSQGTEQYF
TRBD1	TRBV15	TRBJ2-5	many	TGTGCCACCAGCAGAGATAGGAACAGGGGCACCCAGTACTTC	CATSRDRNRGTQYF
TRBD2	TRBV7-2	TRBJ2-7	many	TGTGCCAGCAGCTTAGCGAGCCTAGCGGGATCCTACGAGCAGTACTTC	CASSLASLAGSYEQYF
TRBD1	TRBV7-2	TRBJ2-5	-	TGTGCCAGCAGCCCAGCCACAGGGGAGGAGACCCAGTACTTC	CASSPATGEETQYF
-	TRBV12-3/TRBV12-4	TRBJ1-5	many	TGTGCCAGCAGTTTAGGGCAAGCCGACGCCCAGCATTTT	CASSLGQADAQHF
TRBD1	TRBV11-3	TRBJ2-3	-	TGTGCCAGCAGCGAACAGGGGGCGGGAGATACGCAGTATTTT	CASSEQGAGDTQYF